The rows below give T cell receptor beta chains drawn from one sample of a study of cytomegalovirus exposure and HLA in healthy donors. Libraries were prepared by immunoSEQ multiplex PCR; TCRdb keeps only in-frame clonotypes and omits some of them. The sample shows 180,000 or so clones, 75% to 85% of them seen only once. The sample was PBMCs. Receptors originate from a woman aged 45-60 years in good health and CMV-seronegative. The CDR3 runs from the conserved cysteine through the conserved F or W. D genes are given only for firm matches.

j_call v_call d_call cdr3_nt cdr3_aa
TRBJ2-7 TRBV5-5 TRBD2 TGTGCCAGCAGCCCGGGCCTAGCGGGGGCCTCCTCCTCCTACGAGCAGTACTTC CASSPGLAGASSSYEQYF
TRBJ2-5 TRBV19 TRBD1 TGTGCCAGTAGGCGACAGGGGAATTCAGAGACCCAGTACTTC CASRRQGNSETQYF
TRBJ2-2 TRBV7-3 TRBD2 TGTGCCAGCAGACTAGCGGGAAGCACCGGGGAGCTGTTTTTT CASRLAGSTGELFF
TRBJ2-6 TRBV27 TRBD1 TGTGCCAGCAGTTTATCCCCTGGACAGGACGTCCTGACTTTC CASSLSPGQDVLTF
TRBJ2-3 TRBV7-9 NA TGTGCCAGCACCGATCCCTCGGGGGGCAGCACAGATACGCAGTATTTT CASTDPSGGSTDTQYF
TRBJ1-4 TRBV28 NA TGTGCCACTCAGGGAAATGAAAAACTGTTTTTT CATQGNEKLFF
TRBJ1-2 TRBV29-1 NA TGCAGCGTTGAATATTTTGGGGAGAACACTAACTATGGCTACACCTTC CSVEYFGENTNYGYTF
TRBJ1-5 TRBV30 NA TGTGCCTGGAGAACAGGGCGTAATCAGCCCCAGCATTTT CAWRTGRNQPQHF
TRBJ2-1 TRBV29-1 TRBD2 TGCAGCGTGGGGGAGGGCCTAGGTTTCGATGAGCAGTTCTTC CSVGEGLGFDEQFF
TRBJ1-5 TRBV28 NA TGTGCCAGCAGTTTAGACAGCCAGCCCCAGCATTTT CASSLDSQPQHF